The clone carrying this T cell receptor beta chain was found a few times. This specimen belongs to a study of spatial heterogeneity in lung cancer. Time point in this sample: blood at routine non-recurrence follow-up after resection. Unsorted whole RNA of tumor, nontumor lung or frozen PBMC was sequenced. TCRdb processed the 5' RACE reads anew with MiXCR; each CDR3 protein has one entry. Found here are roughly 120,000 distinct CDR3 sequences, more than 9% of them singletons; the top ten hold roughly 17%. The germline CDR1 and CDR2 sequences are SGHDT and YYEEEE. The CDR3 length is 12 residues. Trimming stripped 3 bases from V and 9 bases from J, with 12 bases between.

The specimen was PBMCs, collected at follow-up. This chain joins TRBV5-6 and TRBJ2-5; D is undetermined. The origin of this receptor is a male donor with early-stage non-small cell lung cancer. CDR3 sequence: CASSSSPGAQYF. In DNA, the CDR3 is TGTGCCAGCAGCTCCAGCCCTGGGGCCCAGTACTTC.